The source of this TCR beta chain is a study of cytomegalovirus exposure and HLA in healthy donors. Researchers ran the PCR with 60 Vbeta and 13 Jbeta primers. Generated by immunoSEQ multiplex PCR, the TCRdb table keeps only in-frame clones and is missing some. The sample contains roughly 180,000 clones, roughly 9.5% of which appear only once. This clone was counted only a few times. Germline V lookup: CDR1 MGHRA, CDR2 YSYEKL. This CDR3 comprises 17 residues. Losses at the gene ends were 4 bases for V and 2 bases for J; bases not matched to a gene: 11. The chain has TRBV4-1 and TRBJ2-3; 8 bases are shared with TRBD1. Source material: PBMCs. The receptor was derived from a woman aged 30 to 39 in good health and CMV-seropositive. CDR3 in DNA: TGCGCCAGCAGCCGGACCCCGGGACAGGTGGCCACAGATACGCAGTATTTT. It codes for CASSRTPGQVATDTQYF.